This T cell receptor (beta chain) is from a study of blood T cell repertoires in COVID-19. Measured with immunoSEQ multiplex PCR; TCRdb has only the in-frame clones, and not every one. The data show some 200,000 clones, 83% seen once. The length of the CDR3 is 14 residues. Trimming cost V 4 bases and J 6 bases; bases outside gene matches: 5. In germline, CDR1 is LGHNA, CDR2 YSLEER. Participants spanned ages roughly 18 to 95 years and resided in about two dozen US areas. The rearrangement links TRBV4-3 to TRBJ2-1; 8 positions match TRBD2. Sequencing was performed on PBMCs or T cells enriched from blood (not recorded which). The TCR originated in a woman aged 45-60 years who had been exposed to COVID-19. As DNA, the CDR3 is TGCGCCAGCAGCCCTTGGACTAGCAGCAATGAGCAGTTCTTC. Its translation: CASSPWTSSNEQFF.